Listed below are T cell receptor beta chains from one sample, sequenced in a study of T cell changes during pregnancy in multiple sclerosis. The data were produced by immunoSEQ multiplex PCR, yet TCRdb's version contains in-frame clones alone and is incomplete. The sample yields 15,000 or so clones, approximately 84% seen once. This specimen was CD8+ T cells from peripheral blood mononuclear cells, taken in the second trimester of pregnancy. These receptors all stem from a female donor in good health, enrolled as a control in a pregnancy study. The CDR3 runs from the conserved cysteine through the conserved F or W. Each record gives: V gene, clone size, CDR3 protein. Clone size is shown for a subset of rows, as once, few, many or a class of expanded clone.

v_gene: TRBV5-1
abundance: few
CDR3aa: CASSLERAFF

v_gene: TRBV9
abundance: -
CDR3aa: CASSAIAGVDTGELFF

v_gene: TRBV9
abundance: -
CDR3aa: CASSVIASGGIGELFF

v_gene: TRBV10-3
abundance: -
CDR3aa: CAIRQGTNWVTEAFF

v_gene: TRBV4-3
abundance: -
CDR3aa: CASSQAYAGGGELFF

v_gene: TRBV6-5
abundance: -
CDR3aa: CASSFTEGRDTQYF

v_gene: TRBV2
abundance: once
CDR3aa: CASRGGGLYNEQFF

v_gene: TRBV28
abundance: -
CDR3aa: CASSLCEQGVGCNQPQHF

v_gene: TRBV5-8
abundance: -
CDR3aa: CASSITNLIQGNGNTIYF

v_gene: TRBV29-1
abundance: -
CDR3aa: CSARVSTTAYEQYF

v_gene: TRBV7-2
abundance: -
CDR3aa: CASSLMVIRGNSYEQYF